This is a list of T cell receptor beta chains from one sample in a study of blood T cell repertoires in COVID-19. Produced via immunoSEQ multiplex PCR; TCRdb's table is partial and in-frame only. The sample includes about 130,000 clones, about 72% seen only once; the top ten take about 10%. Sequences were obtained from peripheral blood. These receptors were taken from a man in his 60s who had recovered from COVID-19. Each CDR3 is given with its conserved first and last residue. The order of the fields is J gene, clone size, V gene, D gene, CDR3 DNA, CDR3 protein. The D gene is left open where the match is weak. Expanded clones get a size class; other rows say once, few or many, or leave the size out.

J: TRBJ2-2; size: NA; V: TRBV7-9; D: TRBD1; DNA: TGTGCCAGCAGGCCGACAGGGGGCTTTAGCGGGGAGCTGTTTTTT; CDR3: CASRPTGGFSGELFF
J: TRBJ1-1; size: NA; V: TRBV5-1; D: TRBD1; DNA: TGCGCCAGCAGCTTGGTCTCCGGGACAGGGGGCGGACTGGGCACTGAAGCTTTCTTT; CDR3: CASSLVSGTGGGLGTEAFF
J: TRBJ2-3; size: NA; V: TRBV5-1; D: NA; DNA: TGCGCCAGCAGCTTGGAGCCCACTAGCACAGATACGCAGTATTTT; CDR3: CASSLEPTSTDTQYF
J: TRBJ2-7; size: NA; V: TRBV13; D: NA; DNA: TGTGCCAGCAGCTTTACAGGGAGGGTTGACGAGCAGTACTTC; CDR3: CASSFTGRVDEQYF
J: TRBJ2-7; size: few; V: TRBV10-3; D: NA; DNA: TGTGCCATCAAACAGGTACACGAGCAGTACTTC; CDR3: CAIKQVHEQYF
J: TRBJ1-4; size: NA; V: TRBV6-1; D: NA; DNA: TGTGCCAGCAGTGAAGGGGCAGTCCTTAATGAAAAACTGTTTTTT; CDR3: CASSEGAVLNEKLFF
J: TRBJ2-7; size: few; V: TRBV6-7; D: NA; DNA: TGTGCCAGCAGTTACTCGAGGCGGTCGCGGGACGAGCAGTACTTC; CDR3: CASSYSRRSRDEQYF
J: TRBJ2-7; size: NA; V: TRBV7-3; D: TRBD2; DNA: TGTGCCAGCAGCCTAGGACTAGCGGGAGGGCAAGACGAGCAGTACTTC; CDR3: CASSLGLAGGQDEQYF
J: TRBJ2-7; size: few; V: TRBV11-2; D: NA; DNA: TGTGCCAGCAGCTTAGCGGCGGGGTTTTACGAGCAGTACTTC; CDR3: CASSLAAGFYEQYF
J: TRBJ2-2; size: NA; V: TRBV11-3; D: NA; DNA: TGTGCCAGCAGCCTGAACACCGGGGAGCTGTTTTTT; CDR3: CASSLNTGELFF
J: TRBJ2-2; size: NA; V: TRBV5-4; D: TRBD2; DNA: TGTGCCAGCACCTCAGGAGGCGGGAGAAGAATCGGGGAGCTGTTTTTT; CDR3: CASTSGGGRRIGELFF
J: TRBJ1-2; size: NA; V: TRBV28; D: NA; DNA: TGTGCCAGCAGTGCTCCGGGACTGAACTATGGCTACACCTTC; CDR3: CASSAPGLNYGYTF
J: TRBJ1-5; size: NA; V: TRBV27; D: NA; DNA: TGTGCCAGTTGTTCCTTGGGGGGGATTGGCAATCAGCCCCAGCATTTT; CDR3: CASCSLGGIGNQPQHF
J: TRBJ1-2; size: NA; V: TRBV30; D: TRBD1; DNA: TGTGCCTGGAGTGACCAGTTGGGACAGATGATCATAGCCGGCTACACCTTC; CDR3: CAWSDQLGQMIIAGYTF
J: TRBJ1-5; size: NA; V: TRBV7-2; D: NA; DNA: TGTGCCAGCAGCGAAGGACTGATCAATCAGCCCCAGCATTTT; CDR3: CASSEGLINQPQHF
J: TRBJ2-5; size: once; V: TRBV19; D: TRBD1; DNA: TGTGCCAGTACCCCCTCCGGGACAGGGTCGGAGACCCAGTACTTC; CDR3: CASTPSGTGSETQYF
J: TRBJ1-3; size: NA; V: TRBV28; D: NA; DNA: TGTGCCAGCAGGCGAAGACAGTCTCTCTCTGGAAACACCATATATTTT; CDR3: CASRRRQSLSGNTIYF
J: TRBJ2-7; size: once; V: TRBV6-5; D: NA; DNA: TGTGCCAGCAGAGGTCCGTACGCGGGATCCTACGAGCAGTACTTC; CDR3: CASRGPYAGSYEQYF
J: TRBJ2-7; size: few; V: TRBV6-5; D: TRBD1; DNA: TGTGCCAGCAGAACCATAAGACAGGGGGTCGAGCAGTACTTC; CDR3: CASRTIRQGVEQYF
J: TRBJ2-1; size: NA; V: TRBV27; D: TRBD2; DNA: TGTGCCAGCAGTTCGGCGGCGGCGACTAGCGGGGTCTACAATGAGCAGTTCTTC; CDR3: CASSSAAATSGVYNEQFF
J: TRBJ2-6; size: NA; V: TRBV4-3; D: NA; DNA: TGCGCCAGCAGCCAAGTATTGAGCTCTGGGGCCAACGTCCTGACTTTC; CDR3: CASSQVLSSGANVLTF
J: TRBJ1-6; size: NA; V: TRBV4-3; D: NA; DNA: TGCGCCAGCAGCCAAGATTGGCCAGTATCACCCCTCCACTTT; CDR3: CASSQDWPVSPLHF
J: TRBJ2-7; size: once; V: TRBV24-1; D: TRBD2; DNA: TGTGCCACCAGTGGTGCGTCTAGCGGGAGCGACGAGCAGTACTTC; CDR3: CATSGASSGSDEQYF
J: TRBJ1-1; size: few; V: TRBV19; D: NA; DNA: TGTGCCAGTAGTGCTCAGGTGAACACTGAAGCTTTCTTT; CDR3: CASSAQVNTEAFF
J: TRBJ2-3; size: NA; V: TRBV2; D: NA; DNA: TGTGCCAGCAGTGAACGGGGGATTAGCACAGATACGCAGTATTTT; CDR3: CASSERGISTDTQYF
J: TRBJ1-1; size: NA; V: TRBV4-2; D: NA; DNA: TGTGCCAGCAGCCAAGGCGAGCTTCGGTCGGGCACTGAAGCTTTCTTT; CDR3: CASSQGELRSGTEAFF
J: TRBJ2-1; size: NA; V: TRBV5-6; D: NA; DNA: TGTGCCAGCAGCTTTTCGGTCAATGAGCAGTTCTTC; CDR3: CASSFSVNEQFF
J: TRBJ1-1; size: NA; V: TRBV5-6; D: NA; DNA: TGTGCCAGCAGCCCCGCCGGGGGGGGAAAAACTGAAGCTTTCTTT; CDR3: CASSPAGGGKTEAFF
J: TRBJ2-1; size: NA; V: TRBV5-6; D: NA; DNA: TGTGCCAGCAGCTTGGGGGGGCGCCACCACAATGAGCAGTTCTTC; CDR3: CASSLGGRHHNEQFF
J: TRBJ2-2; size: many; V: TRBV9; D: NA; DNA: TGTGCCAGCAGCCAAACCCCAGGCTCCGGGGAGCTGTTTTTT; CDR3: CASSQTPGSGELFF
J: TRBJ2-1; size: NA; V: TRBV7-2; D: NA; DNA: TGTGCCAGCAGCTTACCTACACTGGAGTGGCAGTTCTTC; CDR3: CASSLPTLEWQFF
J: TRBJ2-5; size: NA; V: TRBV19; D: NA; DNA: TGTGCCAGTAGTGACAGACAAGAGACCCAGTACTTC; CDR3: CASSDRQETQYF
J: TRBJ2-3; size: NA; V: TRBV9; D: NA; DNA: TGTGCCAGCAGCGTAGGGACTAGCACAGATACGCAGTATTTT; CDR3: CASSVGTSTDTQYF
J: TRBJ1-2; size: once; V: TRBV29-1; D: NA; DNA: TGCAGCGTTGAGGCGGGGGGCCCTAACTATGGCTACACCTTC; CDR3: CSVEAGGPNYGYTF
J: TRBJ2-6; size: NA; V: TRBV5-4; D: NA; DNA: TGTGCCAGCAGCGAGGGTCCCACGGGGGCCAACGTCCTGACTTTC; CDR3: CASSEGPTGANVLTF
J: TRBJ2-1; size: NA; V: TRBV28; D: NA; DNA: TGTGCCAGCCGGGGCTCCTACAATGAGCAGTTCTTC; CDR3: CASRGSYNEQFF
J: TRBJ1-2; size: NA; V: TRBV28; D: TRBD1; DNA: TGTGCCAGCAGTTTTTCCGGGACAGGGGTTAACTATGGCTACACCTTC; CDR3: CASSFSGTGVNYGYTF